This T cell receptor beta chain came from a study of blood T cell repertoires in COVID-19 (dated by TCRdb to about 2020). About the full investigation: Collaborator samples came from the United States, Italy and Spain and covered acute and convalescent phases of COVID-19. The prospective study material was composed of cDNA or gDNA derived from T cells, B-cell-depleted T cells, or PBMCs. Deeply sampled blood TCRbeta repertoires from subjects exposed to, actively infected with, or recovered from COVID-19 were included in the dataset. The repertoires were released in a freely available public database intended as a resource for research on the immune response to SARS-CoV-2. Samples were obtained from the ongoing ImmuneRACE study (first 160 participants) and from 950 to 1,500 subjects provided by 6 global collaborators. A de-identified subject ID, COVID-19 status, age in years and sex were almost always included in the sample metadata. Where HLA class I and class II types were available, the types were taken from metadata supplied by the sample provider, not from assay-based typing. Overall study outcomes, separate from this receptor: The quantity of clinical and demographic metadata differed by source and by participant and was supplied without curation.

Via the germline V gene, CDR1 is SNHLY and CDR2 FYNNEI. Inclusive of the bounding cysteine and phenylalanine, the CDR3 is 15 residues long. The sequence is cut down to CDR3 DNA, 45 bases in frame from base 1. Trimming costs V 6 bases and J 5 bases, and their ends lie 19 bases apart. TCRbeta CDR3 regions were amplified from genomic DNA by means of the immunoSEQ Assay, a bias-controlled multiplex PCR. On the authors' methods: Nucleated cell counts per sample were estimated from amplification of reference gene primers within the assay. To quantify the absolute abundance of each unique TCRbeta CDR3 rearrangement, sequence reads were collapsed and filtered. For each sample, productive Simpson clonality was calculated as the square root of Simpson's diversity index over productive rearrangements. The immuneACCESS repertoire file appears here via TCRdb, limited to in-frame rearrangements. These files lack a portion of the clones; in checked studies, under half of the deficit traces to unresolved V genes, and the cause of the others is not known. D and trimming come from the DNA, and the V and J calls and clone size come from that table. For this sample there are about 110,000 clones; around 85% appear just once. Around 20% of the sample belongs to the ten largest clones.

Each collaborating institution followed its own protocols to collect whole blood in K2EDTA tubes. For TCRbeta analysis, collaborators shipped samples in one of three forms: frozen whole blood, isolated PBMCs, or DNA extracted from either of those sample types. Turning to this clone: What antigen it recognizes has not been identified. No much larger clone exists at a distance of one base, and base qualities are not known.

Sequencing input: peripheral blood. This TCR came from a man in his 70s with active or convalescent COVID-19. The chain couples TRBV2 to TRBJ2-5; TRBD2 is perhaps the D gene, given 6 matching bases. The DNA sequence reads TGTGCCAGCAGCCCAACAGAACGACTAGGCGAGACCCAGTACTTC. It is translated as CASSPTERLGETQYF.